These 32 T cell receptor beta chains were sequenced from one sample in a study of early T cells in non-severe SARS-CoV-2 infection. Each CDR3 protein is one row after TCRdb ran MiXCR on the 5' RACE reads. Of roughly 70,000 distinct CDR3 sequences listed, around 20% are singletons. The source was whole blood, collected at baseline. Receptors originate from an adult who was a healthcare worker with PCR-confirmed SARS-CoV-2 infection or an uninfected control (not recorded which).

This clonotype was counted many times. The V and J genes are TRBV7-2 and TRBJ2-7, with a weak D call TRBD1 (5 bases). There are 14 residues in the CDR3. The V end was cut by 2 bases, the J end by 7 bases, with 15 bases between. The germline CDR1 and CDR2 sequences are SGHTA and FQGNSA. The CDR3 region is CASSLTTGRGEQYF. CDR3 nucleotide sequence: TGTGCCAGCAGCTTAACAACCGGAAGGGGAGAGCAGTACTTC.

V usage is TRBV5-1 and J usage is TRBJ1-6; 7 positions match TRBD1. Germline V gene data show CDR1 as SGHRS and CDR2 as YFSETQ. With 0 bases clipped from V and 10 bases from J, the junction kept 4 bases outside the gene matches. The CDR3 is 14 amino acids. The CDR3 coding sequence is TGCGCCAGCAGCTTGGGACAGGGAAGGTCACCCCTCCACTTT. It specifies CASSLGQGRSPLHF.

In its sample, this clonotype was seen a few times. The chain combines TRBV13 with TRBJ2-5, with D perhaps assigned TRBD1 or TRBD2 (5 bases each). The CDR3 runs to 14 residues. The V end lost 4 bases, the J end lost 7 bases, and 16 bases lay between the germline ends. Per germline, CDR1 PRHDT and CDR2 FYEKMQ (reference sequence). CDR3 sequence: CASSSGPLVGTQYF. CDR3 DNA: TGTGCCAGCAGCTCGGGACCGTTGGTCGGGACCCAGTACTTC.

This clonotype was counted only a few times. V gene TRBV7-8 combines with J gene TRBJ2-7; 7 bases line up with TRBD2. V lost 5 bases to trimming and J lost 2 bases; unmatched junction nucleotides: 6. The CDR3 totals 14 residues. CDR1 is SGHVS and CDR2 is FQNEAQ in the germline V gene. The CDR3 bases are TGTGCCAGCAGCCATACCGGGACTACCTACGAGCAGTACTTC. Its protein is CASSHTGTTYEQYF.

This chain connects TRBV5-1 to TRBJ2-7, with 8 positions matching TRBD1. The CDR3 sequence is 15 residues long. Trimming cost V 4 bases and J 4 bases; bases outside gene matches: 10. CDR1 is SGHRS, CDR2 YFSETQ, per germline. In nucleotides, the CDR3 is TGCGCCAGCAGCCTCCTGGACAGGGAGCGGTACGAGCAGTACTTC. Translating it yields CASSLLDRERYEQYF.

This sequence joins TRBV4-2 and TRBJ1-2; D possibly corresponds to TRBD1 (5 bases). Per the germline V gene, CDR1 is LGHNA and CDR2 is YNFKEQ. The CDR3 has 13 amino acids. V was shortened by 0 bases and J by 8 bases, with 10 bases between the two germline ends. The CDR3 protein is CASSQDSRDGYTF. CDR3 DNA sequence: TGTGCCAGCAGCCAAGACTCCAGGGACGGCTACACCTTC.

The chain couples TRBV24-1 to TRBJ1-5; D gene unclear. Trimming shortened V by 8 bases and J by 5 bases, and 6 bases separated the two germline ends. The CDR3 has 11 residues. The V gene's germline CDR1 is KGHDR and CDR2 SFDVKD. The CDR3 nucleotides read TGTGCCACCAACTGGCATCAGCCCCAGCATTTT. This gives the protein CATNWHQPQHF.

V usage is TRBV30 and J usage is TRBJ1-2; TRBD1 is a possible D gene (5 bases). The CDR3 extends over 14 amino acids. Trimming stripped 2 bases from V and 3 bases from J, with 13 bases between. Looked up from germline, CDR1 is GTSNPN and CDR2 is SVGIG (reference sequence). CDR3 sequence (DNA): TGTGCCTGGAGTTTTCCCCCGGGGGACTATGGCTACACCTTC. This encodes CAWSFPPGDYGYTF.

J is TRBJ2-4 and V is TRBV27, with D perhaps given as TRBD1 or TRBD2 (5 bases each). CDR1 and CDR2 (germline): MNHEY, SMNVEV (reference sequence). The CDR3 is made up of 16 amino acids. V lost 6 bases, J lost 4 bases, and 19 bases lay in between. The CDR3 DNA is TGTGCCAGCAGCGACTCACCGGGGCCTAAGAAAAACATTCAGTACTTC. It codes for CASSDSPGPKKNIQYF.

This chain links TRBV18 with TRBJ1-1, with a weak D call TRBD1 (5 bases). V was shortened by 0 bases and J by 4 bases, with 9 bases between the two germline ends. Germline CDR1 is KGHSH and CDR2 is LQKENI. The CDR3 totals 14 residues. Here the CDR3 reads CASSPPGRGTEAFF. CDR3 DNA: TGTGCCAGCTCACCACCAGGGAGGGGCACTGAAGCTTTCTTT.

This rearrangement joins TRBV2 to TRBJ2-2; D might be TRBD2 (5 bases). V lost 2 bases, J lost 7 bases, and 11 bases lay in between. Per germline, CDR1 SNHLY and CDR2 FYNNEI. The CDR3 spans 14 residues. In DNA form, the CDR3 reads TGTGCCAGCAGTGAATGGCTAGCCGTCGGGGAGCTGTTTTTT. It is translated as CASSEWLAVGELFF.

This clonotype has a handful of counts. V and J are TRBV5-1 and TRBJ2-3; 9 bases are a match to TRBD1. J was trimmed by 4 bases and V by 0 bases; bases with no gene match: 3. Germline CDR1 and CDR2: SGHRS and YFSETQ. The CDR3 extends over 15 amino acids. The CDR3 here is CASSLGDREPDTQYF. The CDR3 coding sequence is TGCGCCAGCAGCTTGGGGGACAGGGAACCAGATACGCAGTATTTT.

The gene calls are TRBV30 and TRBJ1-2; D is perhaps TRBD1 (5 bases). CDR1 is GTSNPN and CDR2 is SVGIG in the germline V gene (reference sequence). The CDR3 runs to 16 residues. V lost 3 bases and J 7 bases, leaving 24 bases between the germline ends. The CDR3 DNA reads as TGTGCCTGGAGGGGAAAGAACCCCGGGGGGTCCATTGGCTACACCTTC. Translation gives CAWRGKNPGGSIGYTF.

This clonotype has a handful of counts. V and J are TRBV5-5 and TRBJ1-6; D gene ambiguous. The ends were cut back, 2 bases at V and 10 bases at J, with 16 bases in the middle. In germline, CDR1 is SGHKS, CDR2 YYEKEE (reference sequence). The CDR3 is made up of 15 amino acids. CDR3 amino acids: CASSFEVLQGSPLHF. The CDR3 DNA follows: TGTGCCAGCAGCTTTGAGGTCCTACAAGGCTCACCCCTCCACTTT.

This clonotype turned up a few times. This chain uses TRBV5-1 with TRBJ2-7; tentatively, D is TRBD1 or TRBD2 (5 bases each). The germline V gene has CDR1 SGHRS and CDR2 YFSETQ. V was trimmed by 3 bases and J by 7 bases, leaving 8 bases between them. This CDR3 contains 11 residues. The CDR3: CASSWDREQYF. The CDR3 DNA reads TGCGCCAGCAGCTGGGACCGGGAGCAGTACTTC.

This clonotype was seen a few times. The V and J genes are TRBV4-2 and TRBJ2-3; 11 bases are shared with TRBD2. The CDR3 loop spans 20 amino acids. V lost 3 bases, J lost 2 bases, and 16 bases stayed unmatched. In germline, CDR1 is LGHNA, CDR2 YNFKEQ. The CDR3 loop is CASSQKPLAGAQTFTDTQYF. CDR3 DNA: TGTGCCAGCAGCCAGAAGCCACTAGCGGGGGCTCAGACATTCACAGATACGCAGTATTTT.

The DNA for the CDR3 is TGTGCCAGCAGTCCGCCTTACAATGAGCAGTTCTTC. It yields the protein CASSPPYNEQFF. The V and J genes are TRBV6-6 and TRBJ2-1; D call uncertain. Deletions cut 5 bases from V and 4 bases from J, with 6 bases between. Germline V gene lookup returns CDR1 MNHNY and CDR2 SVGAGI (reference sequence). The length of the CDR3 is 12 residues.

The chain joins TRBV11-2 to TRBJ1-5; D is possibly TRBD1 (6 bases). V was pared by 5 bases and J by 1 base, with 12 bases between. Germline lookup yields CDR1 SGHAT and CDR2 FQNNGV. This CDR3 has 15 residues. The CDR3 region is CASSLMGGSNQPQHF. Here the CDR3 DNA reads TGTGCCAGCAGCCTAATGGGGGGCAGCAATCAGCCCCAGCATTTT.

This clonotype was counted a few times. This chain links TRBV6-2 or TRBV6-3 with TRBJ2-5; 12 bases align to TRBD2. The CDR3 loop spans 14 amino acids. The V gene's germline CDR1 is MNHEY and CDR2 SVGEGT. J was trimmed by 7 bases and V by 7 bases; bases with no gene match: 7. The CDR3 spells CASTKTGLAGTQYF. The CDR3 DNA reads TGTGCCAGCACTAAAACGGGACTAGCGGGGACCCAGTACTTC.

The chain has TRBV29-1 and TRBJ1-2; the D gene is possibly TRBD1 (6 bases). V was shortened by 6 bases and J by 4 bases, with 12 bases between the two germline ends. The germline gives CDR1 SQVTM, CDR2 ANQGSEA. This CDR3 has 12 amino acids. The CDR3 DNA reads as TGCAGCGTGGCCGGACAGTCCTATGGCTACACCTTC. Translated, it gives CSVAGQSYGYTF.

This clonotype was counted between two and nine times. V and J are TRBV10-3 and TRBJ1-1, with D maybe TRBD1 (6 bases). This CDR3 spans 14 amino acids. V lost 9 bases and J 0 bases, leaving 14 bases between the germline ends. The germline CDR1 and CDR2 sequences are ENHRY and SYGVKD. The CDR3 reads CAIRTDLMNTEAFF. The CDR3 nucleotides are TGTGCCATTAGGACAGATCTGATGAACACTGAAGCTTTCTTT.

The V call is TRBV9, the J call TRBJ1-2; D remains ambiguous. This CDR3 region has 15 residues. The germline gives CDR1 SGDLS, CDR2 YYNGEE. The V end was cut by 4 bases, the J end by 0 bases, with 13 bases between. The CDR3 region is CASSPISNPNYGYTF. DNA for the CDR3: TGTGCCAGCAGCCCCATTTCGAATCCTAACTATGGCTACACCTTC.

Only a few counts were recorded for this clonotype. The rearrangement uses TRBV13 and TRBJ2-3, with TRBD1 matching 8 bases. This CDR3 comprises 16 residues. V shed 2 bases and J 6 bases; nucleotides not matched to a gene: 10. Germline V gives CDR1 PRHDT, CDR2 FYEKMQ (reference sequence). CDR3 sequence reads: CASSLQGAAPRDTQYF. DNA for the CDR3: TGTGCCAGCAGCTTACAGGGGGCAGCCCCTAGGGATACGCAGTATTTT.

Many counts were recorded for this clonotype. The junction does not match germline at one end; this may be a read error. The V gene is TRBV2, the J gene TRBJ2-3; D is unclear. The CDR3 loop spans 14 amino acids. Germline V gene lookup returns CDR1 SNHLY and CDR2 FYNNEI. The CDR3 spells CASSEGVGTDTQYF. DNA of the CDR3: TGTGCCAGCAGTGAAGGGGTAGGCACCGATACGCAGTATTTT.

This clonotype was observed many times. J is TRBJ2-7 and V is TRBV5-1; the match to TRBD1 covers 7 bases. The CDR3 loop spans 15 amino acids. The ends lost 4 bases at V and 3 bases at J; junction bases unmatched: 10. Germline V gives CDR1 SGHRS, CDR2 YFSETQ. DNA for the CDR3: TGCGCCAGCAGCCTATGGACAGGAGTCGGCTACGAGCAGTACTTC. Protein sequence: CASSLWTGVGYEQYF. The variable domain in full, with the rest retrieved from reference TRBV5-1 and TRBJ2-7, is KAGVTQTPRYLIKTRGQQVTLSCSPISGHRSVSWYQQTPGQGLQFLFEYFSETQRNKGNFPGRFSGRQFSNSRSEMNVSTLELGDSALYLCASSLWTGVGYEQYFGPGTRLTVT.

This clonotype was seen a handful of times. This chain joins TRBV12-3 or TRBV12-4 and TRBJ1-1, with D possibly matching TRBD1 (6 bases). This CDR3 region has 13 residues. V was pared by 6 bases and J by 6 bases, with 14 bases between. CDR3 in DNA: TGTGCCAGCAGGGAGCCGGGACACCCTGAAGCTTTCTTT. It specifies CASREPGHPEAFF.

In regard to this clonotype: The junction differs from germline at one of its ends, possibly a read error. The chain combines TRBV29-1 with TRBJ2-1, with TRBD2 matching 8 bases. The CDR3 is 14 amino acids. Germline V gene data show CDR1 as SQVTM and CDR2 as ANQGSEA. CDR3 sequence (DNA): TGCGGCGTTGAGATAATCGGGACTAGCAATGAGCAGTTCTTC. It encodes CGVEIIGTSNEQFF.

The chain couples TRBV6-2 or TRBV6-3 to TRBJ2-1; D might be TRBD2 (6 bases). The CDR3 consists of 14 residues. Per germline, CDR1 MNHEY and CDR2 SVGEGT. Trimming pared 6 bases from V and 5 bases from J, leaving 14 bases between. The CDR3 region is CASSPAGIHNEQFF. DNA for the CDR3: TGTGCCAGCAGCCCCGCGGGGATCCACAATGAGCAGTTCTTC.

V and J are TRBV7-9 and TRBJ2-3; a weak D match, TRBD2 (5 bases). V was trimmed by 5 bases and J by 3 bases, leaving 18 bases between them. Looked up from germline, CDR1 is SEHNR and CDR2 is FQNEAQ (reference sequence). CDR3 length equals 16 residues. The CDR3 sequence: CASSPRADTPTDTQYF. The CDR3 nucleotides read TGTGCCAGCAGCCCGCGGGCCGATACACCGACAGATACGCAGTATTTT.

A few counts support this clonotype. The gene calls are TRBV11-3 and TRBJ2-1; 8 bases map to TRBD2. The V and J ends lost 5 bases and 4 bases, in that order; junction bases with no gene match: 7. Germline-derived CDR1 and CDR2 are SGHNT and YENEEA. This CDR3 spans 15 amino acids. The CDR3: CASSPSREGYNEQFF. The CDR3 nucleotides read TGTGCCAGCAGCCCTAGCCGGGAGGGATACAATGAGCAGTTCTTC.

The chain combines TRBV11-2 with TRBJ2-7, with TRBD2 as a possible D gene (6 bases). Germline loops: CDR1 SGHAT, CDR2 FQNNGV. V gave up 5 bases and J gave up 2 bases, with 10 bases separating them. The CDR3 runs 13 residues. For the CDR3, the DNA is TGTGCCAGCAGCCGCGGGGATGCCTACGAGCAGTACTTC. It encodes CASSRGDAYEQYF.

This clonotype was counted a few times. CDR3 coding DNA: TGTGCCGGGGGGACTTCAGCCACCACAGATACGCAGTATTTT. This gives the protein CAGGTSATTDTQYF. The chain combines TRBV7-9 with TRBJ2-3; perhaps TRBD2 as D (6 bases). CDR1 SEHNR and CDR2 FQNEAQ come from the germline V gene (reference sequence). V gave up 11 bases and J gave up 2 bases, with 17 bases separating them. CDR3 size: 14 residues.